The sequence of this T cell receptor beta chain was determined in a study of cytomegalovirus exposure and HLA in healthy donors. Study details: A previous analysis identified approximately 120 million unique TCR beta sequences derived from approximately 190 million T cells. Study observations and caveats: Roughly even sequencing depth across donors was the assumption behind the presence/absence analyses.

This clone was counted a few times. Its target is not known. Use of 60 Vbeta and 13 Jbeta primers characterized the PCR. Produced via immunoSEQ multiplex PCR; TCRdb's table is partial and in-frame only. The sample has 200,000 to 250,000 clones; more than 75% are singletons. J gave up 3 bases and V 5 bases, and 9 bases lay outside the gene matches. Germline V gene sequence: CDR1 SEHNR, CDR2 FQNEAQ (reference sequence). The CDR3 is 15 amino acids. The origin of this receptor is a human donor in good health. V is TRBV7-9 and J is TRBJ1-1; TRBD1 aligns across 7 bases. The sample consisted of PBMCs. The CDR3 region is CASSQDRDMDTEAFF. CDR3 bases: TGTGCCAGCAGCCAAGACAGGGACATGGACACTGAAGCTTTCTTT.